Detailed here is one TCR beta chain. As yet, its antigen is unknown. The source of the sample is a study of cytomegalovirus exposure and HLA in healthy donors. Whole-study findings and limits: V- and J-gene trimming in TCR beta was tied to a missense DCLRE1C variant by an analysis performed later.

The PCR made use of 60 Vbeta and 13 Jbeta primers. In the source study's methods: A later analysis tallied tens of millions of unique TCR beta chains, around 12 million of them shared. The table came from immunoSEQ multiplex PCR; TCRdb's copy has only in-frame clones and leaves some out. V and J calls and clone size are given by that table; D and trimming were obtained from the DNA. The sample consists of approximately 220,000 clones, around 75% of them appearing once. Germline CDR1 SQVTM, CDR2 ANQGSEA. CDR3 length: 15 amino acids. V lost 4 bases and J lost 0, with 13 bases in between. V is TRBV29-1 and J is TRBJ2-1; perhaps TRBD2 as D (6 bases). Source material: PBMCs. The TCR originated in a woman aged 25 to 39 in good health and CMV-seronegative. This CDR3 is CSVVRDAISYNEQFF. In nucleotides, the CDR3 is TGCAGCGTTGTGCGGGACGCAATCTCCTACAATGAGCAGTTCTTC.